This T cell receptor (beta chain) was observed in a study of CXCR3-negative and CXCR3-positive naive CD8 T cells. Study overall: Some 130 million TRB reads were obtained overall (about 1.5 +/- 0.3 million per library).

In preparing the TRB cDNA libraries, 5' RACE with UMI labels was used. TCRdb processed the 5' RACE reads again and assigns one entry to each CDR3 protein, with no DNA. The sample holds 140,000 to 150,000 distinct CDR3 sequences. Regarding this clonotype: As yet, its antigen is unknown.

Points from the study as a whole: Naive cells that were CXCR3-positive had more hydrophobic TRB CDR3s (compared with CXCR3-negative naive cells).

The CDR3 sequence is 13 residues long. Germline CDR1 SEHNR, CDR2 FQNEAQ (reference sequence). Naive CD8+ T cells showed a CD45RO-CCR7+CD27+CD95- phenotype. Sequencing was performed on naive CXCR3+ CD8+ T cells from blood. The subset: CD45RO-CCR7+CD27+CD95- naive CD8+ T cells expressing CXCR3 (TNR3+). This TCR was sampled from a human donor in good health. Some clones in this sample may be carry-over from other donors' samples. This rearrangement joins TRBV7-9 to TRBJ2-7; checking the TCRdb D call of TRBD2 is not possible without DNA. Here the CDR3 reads CASIPRAGDEQYF.